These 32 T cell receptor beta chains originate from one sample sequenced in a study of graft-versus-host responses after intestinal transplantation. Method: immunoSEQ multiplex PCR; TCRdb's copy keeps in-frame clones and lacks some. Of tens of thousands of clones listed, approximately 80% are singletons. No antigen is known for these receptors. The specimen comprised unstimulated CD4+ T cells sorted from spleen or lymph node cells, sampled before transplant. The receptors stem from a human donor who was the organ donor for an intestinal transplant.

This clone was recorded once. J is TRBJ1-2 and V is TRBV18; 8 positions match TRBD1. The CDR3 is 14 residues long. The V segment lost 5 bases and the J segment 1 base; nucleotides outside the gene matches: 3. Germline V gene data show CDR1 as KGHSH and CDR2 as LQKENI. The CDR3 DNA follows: TGTGCCAGCTCAGCGGGACAGGTTAACTATGGCTACACCTTC. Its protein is CASSAGQVNYGYTF.

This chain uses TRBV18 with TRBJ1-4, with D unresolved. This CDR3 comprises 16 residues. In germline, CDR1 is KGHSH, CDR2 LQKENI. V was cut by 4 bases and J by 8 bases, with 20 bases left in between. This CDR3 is CASSQTLDGRGEKLFF. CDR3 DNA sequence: TGTGCCAGCTCACAAACCTTGGACGGACGCGGGGAAAAACTGTTTTTT.

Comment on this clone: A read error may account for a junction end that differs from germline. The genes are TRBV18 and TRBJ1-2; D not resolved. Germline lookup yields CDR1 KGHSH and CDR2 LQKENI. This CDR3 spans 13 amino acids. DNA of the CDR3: TGTGCCAGCTCACCACTTGAGAGTGAGGGTCTCTACTTC. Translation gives CASSPLESEGLYF.

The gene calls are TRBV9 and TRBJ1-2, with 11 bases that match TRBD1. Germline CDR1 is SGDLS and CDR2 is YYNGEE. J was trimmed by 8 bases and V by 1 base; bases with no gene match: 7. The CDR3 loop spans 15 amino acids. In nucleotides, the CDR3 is TGTGCCAGCAGCGTAAGACCGGGACAGGGGGACGGCTACACCTTC. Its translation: CASSVRPGQGDGYTF. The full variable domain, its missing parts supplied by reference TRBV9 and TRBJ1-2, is DSGVTQTPKHLITATGQRVTLRCSPRSGDLSVYWYQQSLDQGLQFLIQYYNGEERAKGNILERFSAQQFPDLHSELNLSSLELGDSALYFCASSVRPGQGDGYTFGSGTRLTVV.

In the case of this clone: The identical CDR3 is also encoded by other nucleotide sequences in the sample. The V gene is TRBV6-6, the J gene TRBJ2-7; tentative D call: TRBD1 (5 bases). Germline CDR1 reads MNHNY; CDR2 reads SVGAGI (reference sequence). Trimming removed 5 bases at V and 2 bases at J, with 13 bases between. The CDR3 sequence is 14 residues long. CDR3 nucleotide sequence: TGTGCCAGCAGTAACCAGGGTGGCCCCTACGAGCAGTACGTC. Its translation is CASSNQGGPYEQYV.

CDR3 residues: CASSVAAGLGYNEQFF. Written as DNA, the CDR3 is TGTGCCAGCAGCGTAGCTGCGGGACTAGGGTACAATGAGCAGTTCTTC. The rearrangement uses TRBV9 and TRBJ2-1; TRBD2 matches 8 bases. The CDR3 is 16 residues long. CDR1 and CDR2 from the germline V gene are SGDLS and YYNGEE. V dropped 0 bases and J dropped 4; count of bases not matched to a gene: 6. Complete variable domain (other parts from reference TRBV9 and TRBJ2-1): DSGVTQTPKHLITATGQRVTLRCSPRSGDLSVYWYQQSLDQGLQFLIQYYNGEERAKGNILERFSAQQFPDLHSELNLSSLELGDSALYFCASSVAAGLGYNEQFFGPGTRLTVL.

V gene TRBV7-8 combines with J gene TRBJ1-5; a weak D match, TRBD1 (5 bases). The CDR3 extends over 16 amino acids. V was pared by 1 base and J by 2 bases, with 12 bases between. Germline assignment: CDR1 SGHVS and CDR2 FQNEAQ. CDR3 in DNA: TGTGCCAGCAGCTTAGTGGTTGGCAGGGGCAATCAGCCCCAGCATTTT. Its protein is CASSLVVGRGNQPQHF. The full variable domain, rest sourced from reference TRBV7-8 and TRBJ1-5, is GAGVSQSPRYKVAKRGQDVALRCDPISGHVSLFWYQQALGQGPEFLTYFQNEAQLDKSGLPSDRFFAERPEGSVSTLKIQRTQQEDSAVYLCASSLVVGRGNQPQHFGDGTRLSIL.

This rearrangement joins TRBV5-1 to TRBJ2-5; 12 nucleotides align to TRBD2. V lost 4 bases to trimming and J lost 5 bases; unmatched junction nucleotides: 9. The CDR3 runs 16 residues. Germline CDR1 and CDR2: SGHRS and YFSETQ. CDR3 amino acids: CASSGTSGGSWETQYF. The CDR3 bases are TGCGCCAGCAGCGGCACTAGCGGGGGGAGTTGGGAGACCCAGTACTTC.

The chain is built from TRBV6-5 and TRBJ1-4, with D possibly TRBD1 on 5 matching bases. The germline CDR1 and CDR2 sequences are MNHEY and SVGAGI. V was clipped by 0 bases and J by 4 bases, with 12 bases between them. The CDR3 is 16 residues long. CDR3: CASSYSLQGRNEKLFF. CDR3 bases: TGTGCCAGCAGTTACTCGCTTCAGGGTCGTAATGAAAAACTGTTTTTT.

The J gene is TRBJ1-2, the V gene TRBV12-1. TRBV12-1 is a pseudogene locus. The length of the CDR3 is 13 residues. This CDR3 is CASSWSFPRGYTF. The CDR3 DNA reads TGTGCCAGCAGCTGGAGTTTTCCCCGAGGCTACACCTTC.

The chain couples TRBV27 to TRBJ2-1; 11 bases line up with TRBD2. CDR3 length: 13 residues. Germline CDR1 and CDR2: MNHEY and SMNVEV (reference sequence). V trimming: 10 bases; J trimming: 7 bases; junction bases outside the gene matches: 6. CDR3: CATRVAGGNEQFF. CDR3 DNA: TGTGCCACCAGGGTAGCGGGGGGGAATGAGCAGTTCTTC.

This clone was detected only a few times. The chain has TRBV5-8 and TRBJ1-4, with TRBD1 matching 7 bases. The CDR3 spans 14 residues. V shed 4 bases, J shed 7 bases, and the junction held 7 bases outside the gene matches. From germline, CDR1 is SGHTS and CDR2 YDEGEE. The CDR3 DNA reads TGTGCCAGCAGCCGGGGACAGATCGGTGAAAAACTGTTTTTT. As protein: CASSRGQIGEKLFF.

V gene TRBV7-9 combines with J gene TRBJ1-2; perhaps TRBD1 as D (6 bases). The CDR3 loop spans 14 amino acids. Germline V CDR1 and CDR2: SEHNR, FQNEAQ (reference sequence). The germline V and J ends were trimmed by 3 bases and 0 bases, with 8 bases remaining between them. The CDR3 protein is CASSFGTTNYGYTF. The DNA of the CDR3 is TGTGCCAGCAGCTTCGGGACAACTAACTATGGCTACACCTTC.

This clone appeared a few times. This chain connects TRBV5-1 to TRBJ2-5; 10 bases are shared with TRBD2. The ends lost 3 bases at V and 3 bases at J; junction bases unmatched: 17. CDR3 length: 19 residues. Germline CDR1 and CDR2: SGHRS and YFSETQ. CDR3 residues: CASSWPPRLLAGAKETQYF. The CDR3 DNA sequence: TGCGCCAGCAGCTGGCCCCCCAGGCTCCTAGCGGGGGCCAAAGAGACCCAGTACTTC.

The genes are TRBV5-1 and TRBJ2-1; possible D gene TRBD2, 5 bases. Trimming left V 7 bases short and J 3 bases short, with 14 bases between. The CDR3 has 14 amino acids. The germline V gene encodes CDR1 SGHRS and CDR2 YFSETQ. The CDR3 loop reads CASGPDWNYNEQFF. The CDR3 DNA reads TGCGCCAGCGGGCCGGACTGGAACTACAATGAGCAGTTCTTC.

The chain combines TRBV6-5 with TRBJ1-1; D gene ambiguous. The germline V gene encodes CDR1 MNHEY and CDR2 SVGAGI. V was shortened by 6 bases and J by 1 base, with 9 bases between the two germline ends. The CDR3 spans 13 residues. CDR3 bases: TGTGCCAGCAGAGTGGCAGAGAACACTGAAGCTTTCTTT. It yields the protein CASRVAENTEAFF.

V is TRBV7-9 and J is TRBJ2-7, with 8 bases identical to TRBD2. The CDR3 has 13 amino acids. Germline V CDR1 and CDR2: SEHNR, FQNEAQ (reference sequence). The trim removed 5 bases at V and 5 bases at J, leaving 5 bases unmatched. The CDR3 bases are TGTGCCAGCAGCCGGAGCGGGGGTCACGAGCAGTACGTC. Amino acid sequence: CASSRSGGHEQYV.

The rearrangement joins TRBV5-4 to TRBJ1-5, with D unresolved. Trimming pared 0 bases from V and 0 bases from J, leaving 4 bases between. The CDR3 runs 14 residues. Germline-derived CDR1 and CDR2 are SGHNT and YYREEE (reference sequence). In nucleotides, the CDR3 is TGTGCCAGCAGCTTGGGTAATAGCAATCAGCCCCAGCATTTT. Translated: CASSLGNSNQPQHF. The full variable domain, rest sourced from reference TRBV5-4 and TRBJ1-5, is ETGVTQSPTHLIKTRGQQVTLRCSSQSGHNTVSWYQQALGQGPQFIFQYYREEENGRGNFPPRFSGLQFPNYSSELNVNALELDDSALYLCASSLGNSNQPQHFGDGTRLSIL.

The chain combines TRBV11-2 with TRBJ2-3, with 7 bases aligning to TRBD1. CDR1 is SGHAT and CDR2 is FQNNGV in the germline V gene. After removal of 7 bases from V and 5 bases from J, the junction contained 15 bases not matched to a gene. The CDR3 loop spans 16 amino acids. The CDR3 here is CASTPLRGGLRDTQYF. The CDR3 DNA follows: TGTGCCAGCACTCCCCTTCGAGGGGGCCTTAGAGATACGCAGTATTTT.

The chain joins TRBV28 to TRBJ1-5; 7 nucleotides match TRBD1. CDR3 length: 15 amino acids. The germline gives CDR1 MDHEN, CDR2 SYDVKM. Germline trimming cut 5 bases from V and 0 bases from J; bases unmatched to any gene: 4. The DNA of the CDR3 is TGTGCCAGCAGTCAAGGGGGCCCTAGCAATCAGCCCCAGCATTTT. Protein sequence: CASSQGGPSNQPQHF. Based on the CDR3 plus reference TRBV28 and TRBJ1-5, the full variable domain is DVKVTQSSRYLVKRTGEKVFLECVQDMDHENMFWYRQDPGLGLRLIYFSYDVKMKEKGDIPEGYSVSREKKERFSLILESASTNQTSMYLCASSQGGPSNQPQHFGDGTRLSIL.

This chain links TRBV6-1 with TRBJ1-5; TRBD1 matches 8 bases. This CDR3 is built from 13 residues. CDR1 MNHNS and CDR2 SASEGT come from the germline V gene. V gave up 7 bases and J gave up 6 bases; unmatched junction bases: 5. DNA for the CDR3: TGTGCCAGCAATCAACAGGGGGTTCAGCCCCAGCATTTT. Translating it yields CASNQQGVQPQHF.

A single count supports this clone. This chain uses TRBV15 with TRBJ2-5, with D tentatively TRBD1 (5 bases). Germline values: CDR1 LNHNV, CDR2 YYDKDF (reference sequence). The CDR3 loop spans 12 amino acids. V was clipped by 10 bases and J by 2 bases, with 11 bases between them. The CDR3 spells CASNTGQETQYF. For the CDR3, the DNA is TGTGCCAGCAATACAGGTCAAGAGACCCAGTACTTC.

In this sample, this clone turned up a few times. The CDR3 DNA is TGTGCCAGCAGTACCAGGACAGTCTATGGCTACACCTTC. This translates into CASSTRTVYGYTF. This chain joins TRBV6-5 and TRBJ1-2, with D possibly being TRBD1 (6 bases). V was cut by 5 bases and J by 4 bases, with 11 bases left in between. The CDR3 length is 13 residues. Germline values: CDR1 MNHEY, CDR2 SVGAGI.

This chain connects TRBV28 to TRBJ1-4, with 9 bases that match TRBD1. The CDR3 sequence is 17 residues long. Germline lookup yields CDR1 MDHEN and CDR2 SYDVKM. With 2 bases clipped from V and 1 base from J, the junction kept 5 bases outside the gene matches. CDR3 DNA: TGTGCCAGCAGTTTAGGGACAGGGAGAGGAACTAATGAAAAACTGTTTTTT. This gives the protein CASSLGTGRGTNEKLFF.

The CDR3 loop reads CASSLGGSSLEQYV. In DNA form, the CDR3 reads TGTGCCAGCAGTTTGGGAGGCTCGTCCCTCGAGCAGTACGTC. The chain couples TRBV28 to TRBJ2-7, with D tentatively TRBD2 (6 bases). Germline V lookup: CDR1 MDHEN, CDR2 SYDVKM. This CDR3 spans 14 amino acids. Between the trimmed V and J ends, which lost 3 bases and 6 bases, there was a span of 15 bases.

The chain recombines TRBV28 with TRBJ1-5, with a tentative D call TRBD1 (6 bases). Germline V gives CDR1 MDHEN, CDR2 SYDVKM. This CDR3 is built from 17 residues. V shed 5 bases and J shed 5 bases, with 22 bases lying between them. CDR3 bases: TGTGCCAGCAGTCCCCACATACAGTCAGGGGTCGATCAGCCCCAGCATTTT. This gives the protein CASSPHIQSGVDQPQHF. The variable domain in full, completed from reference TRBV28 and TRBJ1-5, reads DVKVTQSSRYLVKRTGEKVFLECVQDMDHENMFWYRQDPGLGLRLIYFSYDVKMKEKGDIPEGYSVSREKKERFSLILESASTNQTSMYLCASSPHIQSGVDQPQHFGDGTRLSIL.

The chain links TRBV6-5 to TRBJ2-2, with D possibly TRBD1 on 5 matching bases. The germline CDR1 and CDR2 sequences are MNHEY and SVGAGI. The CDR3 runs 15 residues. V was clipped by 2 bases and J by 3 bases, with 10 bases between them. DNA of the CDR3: TGTGCCAGCAGTTACGGGCAGGGTGACACCGGGGAGCTGTTTTTT. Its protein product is CASSYGQGDTGELFF.

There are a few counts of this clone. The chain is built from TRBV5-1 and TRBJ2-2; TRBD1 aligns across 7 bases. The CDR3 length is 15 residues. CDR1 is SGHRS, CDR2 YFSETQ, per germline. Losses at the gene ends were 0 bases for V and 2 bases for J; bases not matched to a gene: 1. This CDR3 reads CASSLEGGNTGELFF. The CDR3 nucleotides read TGCGCCAGCAGCTTGGAAGGGGGCAACACCGGGGAGCTGTTTTTT.

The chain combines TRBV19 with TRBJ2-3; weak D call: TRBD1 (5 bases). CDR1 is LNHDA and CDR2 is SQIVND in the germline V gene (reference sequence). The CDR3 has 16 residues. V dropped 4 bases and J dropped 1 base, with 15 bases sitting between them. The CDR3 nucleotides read TGTGCCAGTAGTACCCTTTCAGGGTCTGGCACAGATACGCAGTATTTT. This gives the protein CASSTLSGSGTDTQYF.

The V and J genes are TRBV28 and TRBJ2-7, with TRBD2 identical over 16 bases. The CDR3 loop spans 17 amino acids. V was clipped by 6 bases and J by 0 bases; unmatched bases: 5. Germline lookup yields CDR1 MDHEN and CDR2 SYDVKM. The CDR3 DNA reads TGTGCCAGCAGGGGGACTAGCGGGGGGGTGAGCTCCTACGAGCAGTACGTC. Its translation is CASRGTSGGVSSYEQYV.

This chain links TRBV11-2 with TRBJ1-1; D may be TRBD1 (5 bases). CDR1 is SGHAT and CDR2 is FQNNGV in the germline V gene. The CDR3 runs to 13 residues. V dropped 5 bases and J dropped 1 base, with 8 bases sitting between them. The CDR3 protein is CASSTTGNTEAFF. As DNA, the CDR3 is TGTGCCAGCAGCACAACAGGGAACACTGAAGCTTTCTTT.

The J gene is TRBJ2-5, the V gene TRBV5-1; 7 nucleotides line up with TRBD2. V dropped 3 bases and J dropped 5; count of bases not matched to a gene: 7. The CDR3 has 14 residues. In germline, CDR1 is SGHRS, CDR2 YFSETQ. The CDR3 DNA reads TGCGCCAGCAGCTCCGGACTAGACCTCGAGACCCAGTACTTC. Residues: CASSSGLDLETQYF.